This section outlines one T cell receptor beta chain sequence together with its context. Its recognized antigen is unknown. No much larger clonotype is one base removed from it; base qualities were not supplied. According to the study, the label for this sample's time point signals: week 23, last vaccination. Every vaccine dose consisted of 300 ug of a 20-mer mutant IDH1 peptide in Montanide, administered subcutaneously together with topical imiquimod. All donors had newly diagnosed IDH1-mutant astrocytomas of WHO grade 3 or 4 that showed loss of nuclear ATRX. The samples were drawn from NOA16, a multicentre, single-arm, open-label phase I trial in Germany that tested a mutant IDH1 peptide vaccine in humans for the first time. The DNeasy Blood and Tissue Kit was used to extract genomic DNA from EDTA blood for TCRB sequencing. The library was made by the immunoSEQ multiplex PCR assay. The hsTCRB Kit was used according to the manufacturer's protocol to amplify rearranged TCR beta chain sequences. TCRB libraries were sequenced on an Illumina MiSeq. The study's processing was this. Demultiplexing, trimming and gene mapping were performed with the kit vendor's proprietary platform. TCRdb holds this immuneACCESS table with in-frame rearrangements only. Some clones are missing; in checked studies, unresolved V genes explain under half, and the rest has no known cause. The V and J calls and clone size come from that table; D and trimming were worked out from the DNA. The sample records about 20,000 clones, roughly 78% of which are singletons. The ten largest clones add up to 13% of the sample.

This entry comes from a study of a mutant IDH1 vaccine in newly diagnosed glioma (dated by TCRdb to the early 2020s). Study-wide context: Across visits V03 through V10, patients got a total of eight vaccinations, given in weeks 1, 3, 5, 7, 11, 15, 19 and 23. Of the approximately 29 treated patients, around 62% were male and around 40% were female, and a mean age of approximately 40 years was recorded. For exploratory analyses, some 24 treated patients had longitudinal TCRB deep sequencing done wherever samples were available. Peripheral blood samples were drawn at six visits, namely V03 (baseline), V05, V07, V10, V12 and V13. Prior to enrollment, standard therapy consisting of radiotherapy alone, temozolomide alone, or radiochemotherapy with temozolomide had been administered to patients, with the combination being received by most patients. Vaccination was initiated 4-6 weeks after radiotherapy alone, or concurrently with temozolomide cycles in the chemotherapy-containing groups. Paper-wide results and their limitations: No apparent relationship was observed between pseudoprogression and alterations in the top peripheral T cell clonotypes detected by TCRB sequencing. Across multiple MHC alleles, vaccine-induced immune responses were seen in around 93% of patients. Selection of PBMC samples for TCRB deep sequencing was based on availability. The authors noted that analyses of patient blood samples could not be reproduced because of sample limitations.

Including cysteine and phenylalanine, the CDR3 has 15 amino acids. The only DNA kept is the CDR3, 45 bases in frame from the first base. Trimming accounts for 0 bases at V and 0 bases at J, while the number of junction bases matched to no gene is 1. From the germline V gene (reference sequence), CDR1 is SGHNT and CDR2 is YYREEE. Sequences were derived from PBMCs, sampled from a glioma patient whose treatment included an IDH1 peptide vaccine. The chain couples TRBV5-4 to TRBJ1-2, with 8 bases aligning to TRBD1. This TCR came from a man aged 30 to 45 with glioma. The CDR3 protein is CASSLGTGPNYGYTF. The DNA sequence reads TGTGCCAGCAGCTTGGGGACAGGGCCTAACTATGGCTACACCTTC.